This TCR beta chain was sequenced in a study of vaccination and CD4 T cells after COVID-19. Overall study: Overlapping spike pools from SARS-CoV-2 and HCoV-NL63, HCoV-OC43 and HCoV-229E served as culture stimuli. Control cultures received a CEFX pool, an HIV-1 Nef pool, or no peptide. Study findings and constraints: Convalescent patients had a median approximately 86% of reactive clones appearing only post-vaccination.

Germline V gene data show CDR1 as SGHTA and CDR2 as FQGNSA. The V gene end was trimmed by 5 bases and the J gene end by 5 bases; junction bases not matched to a gene: 5. CDR3 length equals 13 residues. Cultured CD4+ T-cell DNA underwent Oncomine TCR Beta short-read sequencing. Scientists extracted genomic DNA from CD4+ T cells grown in culture. TCRdb redid the calling of the PCR reads with MiXCR, one entry per CDR3 protein. The sample consists of fewer than 9,500 distinct CDR3 sequences, about 32% of them appearing once. Concerning this clonotype itself: The antigen remains undetermined.

The treatment is: roughly ten-day PBMC culture with coronavirus spike peptide pools or control peptides (ViraFEST assay). Unexposed donor CD4+ T cells predated the COVID-19 pandemic, collected 2011-2018. TCR sequencing followed the expansion of antigen-specific T cells with peptide pools in ViraFEST. This chain connects TRBV7-2 to TRBJ2-5; 7 bases align to TRBD1. This receptor was identified in a human donor in good health. Sequenced sample: CD4+ T cells from blood, cultured in vitro. The CDR3 DNA reads as TGTGCCAGCAGCGCCGAAGGGGGCGAGACCCAGTACTTC. Its protein product is CASSAEGGETQYF.